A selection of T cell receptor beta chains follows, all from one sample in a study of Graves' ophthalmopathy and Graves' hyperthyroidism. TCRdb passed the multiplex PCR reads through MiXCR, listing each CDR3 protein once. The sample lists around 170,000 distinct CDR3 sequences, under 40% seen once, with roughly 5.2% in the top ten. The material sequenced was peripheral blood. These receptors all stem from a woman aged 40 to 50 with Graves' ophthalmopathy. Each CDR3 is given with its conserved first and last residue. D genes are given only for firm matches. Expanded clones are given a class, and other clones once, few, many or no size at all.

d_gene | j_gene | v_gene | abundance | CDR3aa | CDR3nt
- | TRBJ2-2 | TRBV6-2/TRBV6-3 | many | CASSTVKENTGELFF | TGTGCCAGCAGTACAGTTAAGGAAAACACCGGGGAGCTGTTTTTT
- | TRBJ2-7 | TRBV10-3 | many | CAISDQKGSYEQYF | TGTGCCATCAGTGACCAAAAGGGGTCCTACGAGCAGTACTTC
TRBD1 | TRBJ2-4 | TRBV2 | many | CASSRQGALDIQYF | TGTGCCAGCAGTCGACAGGGGGCTTTGGACATTCAGTACTTC
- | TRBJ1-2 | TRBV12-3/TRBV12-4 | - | CASSSDVSGYTF | TGTGCCAGCAGTTCGGACGTGTCCGGCTACACCTTC
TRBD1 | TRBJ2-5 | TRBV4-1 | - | CASSPGGQGGETQYF | TGCGCCAGCAGCCCGGGGGGACAGGGTGGCGAGACCCAGTACTTC
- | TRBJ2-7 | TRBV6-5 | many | CASSYAQGYEQYF | TGTGCCAGCAGTTACGCTCAGGGGTACGAGCAGTACTTC
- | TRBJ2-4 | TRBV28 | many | CASSLEWGPYGKKNIQYF | TGTGCCAGCAGTTTGGAATGGGGCCCTTACGGGAAGAAAAACATTCAGTACTTC
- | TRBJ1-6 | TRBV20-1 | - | CSASSLQENSPLHF | TGCAGTGCTAGTTCATTGCAGGAGAATTCACCCCTCCACTTT
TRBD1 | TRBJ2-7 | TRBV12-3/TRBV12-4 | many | CASSPWTGVYEQYF | TGTGCCAGCAGCCCCTGGACAGGGGTGTACGAGCAGTACTTC
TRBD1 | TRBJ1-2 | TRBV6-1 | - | CASSTTWDRAVYGYTF | TGTGCCAGCAGCACTACCTGGGACAGGGCGGTCTATGGCTACACCTTC
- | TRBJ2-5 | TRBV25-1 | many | CASSESGGKQETQYF | TGTGCCAGCAGTGAATCTGGGGGGAAGCAAGAGACCCAGTACTTC
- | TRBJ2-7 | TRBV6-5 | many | CASSYSPSGHISYEQYF | TGTGCCAGCAGTTACTCACCGTCGGGACACATCTCCTACGAGCAGTACTTC
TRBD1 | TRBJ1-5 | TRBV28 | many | CASSRGTASNQPQHF | TGTGCCAGCAGCCGAGGGACAGCTAGCAATCAGCCCCAGCATTTT
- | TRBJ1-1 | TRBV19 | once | CASTPPGRENTEAFF | TGTGCCAGTACTCCTCCAGGCAGGGAAAACACTGAAGCTTTCTTT
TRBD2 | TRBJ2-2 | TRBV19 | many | CASSGGLAGVAYTGELFF | TGTGCCAGTAGTGGGGGACTAGCGGGAGTCGCGTACACCGGGGAGCTGTTTTTT
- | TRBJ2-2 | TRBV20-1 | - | CSASQDTGELFF | TGCAGTGCCTCCCAGGACACCGGGGAGCTGTTTTTT